This TCR beta chain was observed in a study of T cell changes during pregnancy in multiple sclerosis. Assay used: immunoSEQ multiplex PCR; TCRdb lists only in-frame clones, some missing. The data contain tens of thousands of clones, 85% to 95% of them singletons. The CDR3 is 14 residues long. Germline lookup yields CDR1 MNHEY and CDR2 SVGAGI. V was pared by 6 bases and J by 5 bases, with 7 bases of the junction left unmatched. Specimen: peripheral blood, collected in the third trimester of pregnancy. The receptor's source is a female donor in good health, enrolled as a control in a pregnancy study. This sequence joins TRBV6-5 and TRBJ2-1; 7 positions match TRBD2. The CDR3, as DNA: TGTGCCAGCAGGGCCGGGACTACAAACAATGAGCAGTTCTTC. It encodes CASRAGTTNNEQFF.